This TCR beta chain was sequenced during a study of blood T cell repertoires in COVID-19. V shed 6 bases, J shed 0 bases, and the junction held 3 bases outside the gene matches. The CDR3 covers 15 residues. In germline, CDR1 is WSHSY, CDR2 SAAADI. Per the authors' pipeline: Using reference gene primer amplification, nucleated cell counts were estimated. The data were produced by immunoSEQ multiplex PCR, yet TCRdb's version contains in-frame clones alone and is incomplete. The V and J calls and clone size were taken over from that table, and D and trimming were inferred from the DNA. The table includes around 84,000 clones, roughly 86% detected once.

J is TRBJ2-1 and V is TRBV10-2; 9 positions match TRBD2. The receptor was isolated from an elderly man with active or convalescent COVID-19. Material: peripheral blood. CDR3 nucleotides: TGCGCCAGCAGGTTAGCGGGAGTCTCCTACAATGAGCAGTTCTTC. This translates into CASRLAGVSYNEQFF.